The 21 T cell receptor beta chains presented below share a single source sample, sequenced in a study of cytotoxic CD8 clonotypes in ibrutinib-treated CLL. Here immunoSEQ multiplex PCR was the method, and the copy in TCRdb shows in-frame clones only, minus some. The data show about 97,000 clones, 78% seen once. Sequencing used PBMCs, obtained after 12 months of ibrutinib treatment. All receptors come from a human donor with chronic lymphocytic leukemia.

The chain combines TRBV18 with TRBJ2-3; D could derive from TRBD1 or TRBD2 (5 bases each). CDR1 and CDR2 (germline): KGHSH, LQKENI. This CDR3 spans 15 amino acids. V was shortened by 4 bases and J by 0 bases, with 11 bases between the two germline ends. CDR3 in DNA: TGTGCCAGCTCACGGGACGGGAAAAGCACAGATACGCAGTATTTT. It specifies CASSRDGKSTDTQYF.

The CDR3 is CASRAQGTDNSPLHF. The CDR3 coding sequence is TGTGCCAGCAGAGCCCAGGGGACAGATAATTCACCCCTCCACTTT. The J gene is TRBJ1-6, the V gene TRBV6-6; 7 bases match TRBD1. Trimming removed 6 bases from V and 5 bases from J; junction bases left unmatched: 7. The germline V gene encodes CDR1 MNHNY and CDR2 SVGAGI (reference sequence). This CDR3 is built from 15 residues.

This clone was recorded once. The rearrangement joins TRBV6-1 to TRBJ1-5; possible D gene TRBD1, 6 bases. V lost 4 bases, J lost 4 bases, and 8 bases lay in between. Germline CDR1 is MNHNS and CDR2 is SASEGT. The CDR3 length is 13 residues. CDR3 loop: CASSVGQNQPQHF. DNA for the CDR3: TGTGCCAGCAGTGTCGGACAGAATCAGCCCCAGCATTTT.

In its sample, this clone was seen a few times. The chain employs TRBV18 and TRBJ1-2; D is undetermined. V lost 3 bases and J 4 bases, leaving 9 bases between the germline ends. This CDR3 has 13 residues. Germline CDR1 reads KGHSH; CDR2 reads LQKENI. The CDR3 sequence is CASSPKEPYGYTF. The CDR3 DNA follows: TGTGCCAGCTCACCTAAGGAACCCTATGGCTACACCTTC.

The CDR3 nucleotides read TGTGCCAGCAGCCAAGGGGCAGAGCAGTATTTT. Translating it yields CASSQGAEQYF. The rearrangement links TRBV4-2 to TRBJ2-3, with no clear D. The CDR3 contains 11 residues. Germline V CDR1 and CDR2: LGHNA, YNFKEQ. V was cut by 1 base and J by 11 bases, with 7 bases left in between.

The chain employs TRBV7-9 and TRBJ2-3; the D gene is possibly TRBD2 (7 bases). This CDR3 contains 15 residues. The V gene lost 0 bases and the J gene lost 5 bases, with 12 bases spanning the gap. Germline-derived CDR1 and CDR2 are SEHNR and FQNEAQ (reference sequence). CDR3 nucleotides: TGTGCCAGCAGCTTAGCGGGGGGGCCTGGAGATACGCAGTATTTT. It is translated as CASSLAGGPGDTQYF. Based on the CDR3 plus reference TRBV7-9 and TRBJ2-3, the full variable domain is DTGVSQNPRHKITKRGQNVTFRCDPISEHNRLYWYRQTLGQGPEFLTYFQNEAQLEKSRLLSDRFSAERPKGSFSTLEIQRTEQGDSAMYLCASSLAGGPGDTQYFGPGTRLTVL.

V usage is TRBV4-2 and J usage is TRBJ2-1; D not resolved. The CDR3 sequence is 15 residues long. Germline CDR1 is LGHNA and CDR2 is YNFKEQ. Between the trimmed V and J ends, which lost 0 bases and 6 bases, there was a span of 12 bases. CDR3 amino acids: CASSQEGGPSNEQFF. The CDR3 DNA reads TGTGCCAGCAGCCAAGAGGGTGGACCGAGCAATGAGCAGTTCTTC.

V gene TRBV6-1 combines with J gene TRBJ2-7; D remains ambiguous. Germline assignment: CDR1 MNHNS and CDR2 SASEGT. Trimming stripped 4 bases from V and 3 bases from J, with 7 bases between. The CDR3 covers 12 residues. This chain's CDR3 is CASSVARYEQYF. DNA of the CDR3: TGTGCCAGCAGTGTTGCCCGCTACGAGCAGTACTTC.

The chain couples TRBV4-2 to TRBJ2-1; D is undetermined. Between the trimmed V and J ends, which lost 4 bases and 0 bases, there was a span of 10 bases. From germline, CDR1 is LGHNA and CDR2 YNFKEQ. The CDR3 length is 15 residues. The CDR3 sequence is CASSPHMSSYNEQFF. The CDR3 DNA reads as TGTGCCAGCAGCCCCCACATGAGCTCCTACAATGAGCAGTTCTTC.

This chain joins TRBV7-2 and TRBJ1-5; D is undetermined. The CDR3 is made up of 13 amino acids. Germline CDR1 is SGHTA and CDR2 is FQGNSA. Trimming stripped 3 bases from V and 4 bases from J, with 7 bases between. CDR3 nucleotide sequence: TGTGCCAGCAGCTTTCAGGAGAATCAGCCCCAGCATTTT. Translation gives CASSFQENQPQHF.

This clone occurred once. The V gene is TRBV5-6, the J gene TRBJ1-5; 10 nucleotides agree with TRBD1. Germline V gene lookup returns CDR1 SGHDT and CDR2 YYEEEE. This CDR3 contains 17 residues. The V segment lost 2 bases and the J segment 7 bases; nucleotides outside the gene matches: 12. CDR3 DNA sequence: TGTGCCAGCAGCTTTGTCCGGGACAGGGGAGACGACCAGCCCCAGCATTTT. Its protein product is CASSFVRDRGDDQPQHF.

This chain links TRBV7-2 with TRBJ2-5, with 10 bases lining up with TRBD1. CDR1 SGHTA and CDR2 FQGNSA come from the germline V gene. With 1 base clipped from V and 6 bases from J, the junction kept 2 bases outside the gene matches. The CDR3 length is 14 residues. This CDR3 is CASSLGQGAKTQYF. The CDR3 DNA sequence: TGTGCCAGCAGCTTAGGACAGGGGGCGAAGACCCAGTACTTC.

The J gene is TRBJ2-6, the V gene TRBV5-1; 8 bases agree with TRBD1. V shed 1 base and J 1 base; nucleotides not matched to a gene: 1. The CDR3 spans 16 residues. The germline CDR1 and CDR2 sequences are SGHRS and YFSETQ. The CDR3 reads CASSLWTGSGANVLTF. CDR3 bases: TGCGCCAGCAGCTTGTGGACAGGGTCTGGGGCCAACGTCCTGACTTTC.

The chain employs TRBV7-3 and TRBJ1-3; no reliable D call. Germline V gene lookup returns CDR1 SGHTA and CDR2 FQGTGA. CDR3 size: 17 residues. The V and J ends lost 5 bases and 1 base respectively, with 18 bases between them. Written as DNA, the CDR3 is TGTGCCAGCAGCCCTCATGTTACGGAGACTTCTGGAAACACCATATATTTT. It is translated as CASSPHVTETSGNTIYF.

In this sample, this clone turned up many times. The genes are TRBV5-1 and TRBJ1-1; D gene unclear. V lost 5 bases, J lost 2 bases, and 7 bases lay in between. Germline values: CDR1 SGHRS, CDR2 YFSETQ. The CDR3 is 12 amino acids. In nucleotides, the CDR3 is TGCGCCAGCAGATCCCCTAACACTGAAGCTTTCTTT. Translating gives CASRSPNTEAFF.

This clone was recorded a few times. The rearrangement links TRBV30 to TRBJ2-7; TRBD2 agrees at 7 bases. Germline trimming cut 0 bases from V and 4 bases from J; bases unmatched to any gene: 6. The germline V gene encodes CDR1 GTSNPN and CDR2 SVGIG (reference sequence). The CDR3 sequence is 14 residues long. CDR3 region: CAWSVPSGVYEQYF. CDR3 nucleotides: TGTGCCTGGAGTGTACCCAGCGGGGTTTACGAGCAGTACTTC. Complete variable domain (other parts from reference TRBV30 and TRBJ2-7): SQTIHQWPATLVQPVGSPLSLECTVEGTSNPNLYWYRQAAGRGLQLLFYSVGIGQISSEVPQNLSASRPQDRQFILSSKKLLLSDSGFYLCAWSVPSGVYEQYFGPGTRLTVT.

In nucleotides, the CDR3 is TGTGCCAGTAGTATGGACAGGGGTTCAAATGAAAAACTGTTTTTT. Translating it yields CASSMDRGSNEKLFF. V usage is TRBV19 and J usage is TRBJ1-4, with 9 bases lining up with TRBD1. The trim removed 3 bases at V and 5 bases at J, leaving 4 bases unmatched. Per the germline V gene, CDR1 is LNHDA and CDR2 is SQIVND (reference sequence). This CDR3 has 15 amino acids.

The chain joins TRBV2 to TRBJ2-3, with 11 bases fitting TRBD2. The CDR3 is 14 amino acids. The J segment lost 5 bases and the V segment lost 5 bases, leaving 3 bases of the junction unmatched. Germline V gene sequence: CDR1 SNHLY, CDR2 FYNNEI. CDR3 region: CASSLAGGLDTQYF. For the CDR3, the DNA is TGTGCCAGCAGTCTAGCGGGGGGATTAGATACGCAGTATTTT.

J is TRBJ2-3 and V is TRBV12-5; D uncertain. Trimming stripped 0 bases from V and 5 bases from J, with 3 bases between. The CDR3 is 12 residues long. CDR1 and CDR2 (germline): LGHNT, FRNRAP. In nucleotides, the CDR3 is TGTGCTAGTGGTTTGGTATTAGATACGCAGTATTTT. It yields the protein CASGLVLDTQYF.

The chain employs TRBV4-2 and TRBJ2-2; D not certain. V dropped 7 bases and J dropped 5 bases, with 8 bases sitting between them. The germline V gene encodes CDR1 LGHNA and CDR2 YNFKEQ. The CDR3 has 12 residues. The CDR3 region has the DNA TGTGCCAGCACCGAAAAGACCGGGGAGCTGTTTTTT. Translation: CASTEKTGELFF.

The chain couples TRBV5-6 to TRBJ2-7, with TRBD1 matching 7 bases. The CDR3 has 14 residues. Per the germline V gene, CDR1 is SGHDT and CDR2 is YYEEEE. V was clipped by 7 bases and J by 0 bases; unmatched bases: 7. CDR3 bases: TGTGCCAGCTCAAGGGGGACAGTCTCCTACGAGCAGTACTTC. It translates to CASSRGTVSYEQYF. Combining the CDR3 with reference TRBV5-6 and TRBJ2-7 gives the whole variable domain DAGVTQSPTHLIKTRGQQVTLRCSPKSGHDTVSWYQQALGQGPQFIFQYYEEEERQRGNFPDRFSGHQFPNYSSELNVNALLLGDSALYLCASSRGTVSYEQYFGPGTRLTVT.